This record covers a single TCR beta chain. This specimen comes from a study of blood T cell repertoires in COVID-19. As for the study in general: In each case, the material was cDNA or gDNA derived from T cells, B-cell-depleted T cells, or PBMCs.

Libraries were prepared by immunoSEQ multiplex PCR; TCRdb keeps only in-frame clonotypes and omits some of them. The sample lists about 97,000 clones, 75% to 95% seen once, with less than 4.5% in the top ten. This CDR3 has 14 residues. V was clipped by 6 bases and J by 1 base; unmatched bases: 3. CDR1 is SNHLY and CDR2 is FYNNEI in the germline V gene. The sequenced sample consisted of peripheral blood. The sequence derives from a man aged 18 to 35 with acute or convalescent COVID-19. The chain employs TRBV2 and TRBJ2-1; the match to TRBD1 covers 7 bases. The DNA for the CDR3 is TGTGCCAGCAGCGCAGGGGGATCCTACAATGAGCAGTTCTTC. This gives the protein CASSAGGSYNEQFF.